Following are 17 T cell receptor beta chains from one sample sequenced in a study of cytomegalovirus exposure and HLA in healthy donors. The PCR was carried out with 60 Vbeta primers and 13 Jbeta primers. TCRdb's table, derived via immunoSEQ multiplex PCR, lists solely in-frame clones and lacks some. The sample shows 150,000 to 200,000 clones, roughly 77% of them seen only once. The sequenced material came from PBMCs. Receptors were obtained from a woman in her forties or fifties in good health and CMV-seronegative.

The chain carries TRBV28 and TRBJ2-7; a weak D match, TRBD1 (6 bases). This CDR3 has 15 residues. Per germline, CDR1 MDHEN and CDR2 SYDVKM. Trimming left V 5 bases short and J 0 bases short, with 14 bases between. CDR3: CASSPQGSRSYEQYF. The CDR3 region has the DNA TGTGCCAGCAGTCCCCAGGGGTCTCGCTCCTACGAGCAGTACTTC.

The V gene is TRBV5-6, the J gene TRBJ2-6, with D tentatively TRBD1 (5 bases). V was cut by 4 bases and J by 0 bases, with 14 bases left in between. Germline CDR1 and CDR2: SGHDT and YYEEEE. CDR3 length: 17 residues. In nucleotides, the CDR3 is TGTGCCAGCAGCCACCCAGGGCTAGGCTCTGGGGCCAACGTCCTGACTTTC. The encoded protein is CASSHPGLGSGANVLTF.

The chain couples TRBV19 to TRBJ1-4; 7 bases agree with TRBD1. CDR1 and CDR2 from the germline V gene are LNHDA and SQIVND (reference sequence). The CDR3 length is 18 residues. V shed 7 bases, J shed 1 base, and the junction held 15 bases outside the gene matches. Here the CDR3 DNA reads TGTGCCAGTATGCGGACAGGCCTAGGCCTAGGAACTAATGAAAAACTGTTTTTT. It yields the protein CASMRTGLGLGTNEKLFF.

This sequence joins TRBV5-1 and TRBJ2-1, with TRBD2 identical over 14 bases. CDR3 length: 19 residues. The V and J ends lost 3 bases and 3 bases, in that order; junction bases with no gene match: 11. In germline, CDR1 is SGHRS, CDR2 YFSETQ. This chain's CDR3 is CASSSTGLAGVGVYNEQFF. The CDR3 bases are TGCGCCAGCAGCTCTACGGGACTAGCGGGAGTGGGGGTCTACAATGAGCAGTTCTTC.

The chain recombines TRBV5-1 with TRBJ2-5; 7 bases are a match to TRBD2. TRBJ2-7 matches the DNA end more closely, so the J call is doubtful. The V gene's germline CDR1 is SGHRS and CDR2 YFSETQ. There are 14 residues in the CDR3. The CDR3 DNA follows: TGCGCCAGCAGTAGAGGGGAGGGGTACTACGAGCAGTACTTC. It encodes CASSRGEGYYEQYF.

J is TRBJ2-1 and V is TRBV15; 8 bases line up with TRBD2. Germline CDR1 LNHNV, CDR2 YYDKDF (reference sequence). Losses at the gene ends were 5 bases for V and 6 bases for J; bases not matched to a gene: 12. The CDR3 has 16 amino acids. CDR3 loop: CATSGLLASGSNEQFF. The CDR3 region has the DNA TGTGCCACCAGCGGCCTCCTGGCTAGCGGGTCCAATGAGCAGTTCTTC.

This clone was counted a single time. The chain couples TRBV28 to TRBJ2-5; TRBD2 matches 10 bases. The CDR3 contains 16 residues. Germline values: CDR1 MDHEN, CDR2 SYDVKM. The V segment lost 1 base and the J segment 4 bases; nucleotides outside the gene matches: 6. The CDR3, as DNA: TGTGCCAGCAGTTTATTAAGTAGCGGGAGGAGAGAGACCCAGTACTTC. Its translation: CASSLLSSGRRETQYF.

The CDR3 loop is CASKRGLAALQYF. In DNA form, the CDR3 reads TGTGCCAGCAAGAGGGGACTAGCGGCCCTGCAGTACTTC. The chain couples TRBV28 to TRBJ2-7; 11 bases are a match to TRBD2. The length of the CDR3 is 13 residues. Trimming cost V 7 bases and J 9 bases; bases outside gene matches: 8. Germline loops: CDR1 MDHEN, CDR2 SYDVKM.

The chain employs TRBV28 and TRBJ2-7; 10 nucleotides match TRBD2. CDR3 length: 17 amino acids. V lost 5 bases to trimming and J lost 1 base; unmatched junction nucleotides: 11. Germline CDR1 reads MDHEN; CDR2 reads SYDVKM. CDR3 loop: CASSNPGGTSDSYEQYF. DNA for the CDR3: TGTGCCAGCAGTAACCCCGGGGGGACTAGCGATTCCTACGAGCAGTACTTC.

The J gene is TRBJ2-5, the V gene TRBV4-1, with 9 bases aligning to TRBD1. Trimming at V came to 3 bases and at J to 5 bases, leaving 7 bases not matched to a gene. Germline CDR1 MGHRA, CDR2 YSYEKL. This CDR3 region has 15 residues. CDR3 bases: TGCGCCAGCAGCCACGTGCCGGGACAGGGTGAGACCCAGTACTTC. Translation gives CASSHVPGQGETQYF.

V and J are TRBV11-2 and TRBJ1-6; D is unresolved. V was clipped by 1 base and J by 9 bases, with 16 bases between them. This CDR3 has 16 residues. CDR1 is SGHAT, CDR2 FQNNGV, per germline. DNA for the CDR3: TGTGCCAGCAGCTTAGGATTCGCCGTGTTCGGTTCACCCCTCCACTTT. Its protein product is CASSLGFAVFGSPLHF.

This chain uses TRBV6-5 with TRBJ2-6; D is uncertain. Trimming cost V 7 bases and J 0 bases, with 7 bases left between them. The CDR3 contains 14 residues. Germline CDR1 and CDR2: MNHEY and SVGAGI. The CDR3 DNA reads TGTGCCAGCATGGGCCTCTCTGGGGCCAACGTCCTGACTTTC. Translated: CASMGLSGANVLTF.

The chain couples TRBV7-9 to TRBJ1-2; the D is unclear. Germline CDR1 is SEHNR and CDR2 is FQNEAQ (reference sequence). The CDR3 runs 14 residues. V lost 4 bases to trimming and J lost 4 bases, with 13 bases between them. The CDR3 here is CASSSTVRSYGYTF. The CDR3 DNA reads TGTGCCAGCAGCTCCACGGTAAGGAGCTATGGCTACACCTTC.

V usage is TRBV27 and J usage is TRBJ2-7; 8 nucleotides align to TRBD2. J was trimmed by 6 bases and V by 6 bases; bases with no gene match: 22. CDR1 and CDR2 (germline): MNHEY, SMNVEV (reference sequence). CDR3 length: 18 amino acids. The CDR3 loop is CASSPSSPVGGRGVEQYF. DNA of the CDR3: TGTGCCAGCAGCCCCTCCTCTCCGGTCGGGGGGCGGGGGGTCGAGCAGTACTTC.

This clone was recorded once. This chain uses TRBV2 with TRBJ2-3; TRBD2 might be the D (5 bases). In germline, CDR1 is SNHLY, CDR2 FYNNEI. This CDR3 contains 12 residues. Trimming took off 6 bases at V and 2 bases at J, with 6 bases between the two ends. In nucleotides, the CDR3 is TGTGCCAGCAGCCGGGACACAGATACGCAGTATTTT. Translating gives CASSRDTDTQYF.

The V gene is TRBV27, the J gene TRBJ1-4; a possible D gene is TRBD1 (6 bases). The CDR3 runs to 13 residues. Germline assignment: CDR1 MNHEY and CDR2 SMNVEV (reference sequence). The V end was cut by 6 bases, the J end by 5 bases, with 10 bases between. CDR3 in amino acids: CASRGHLNEKLFF. The CDR3 coding sequence is TGTGCCAGCAGGGGACATTTGAATGAAAAACTGTTTTTT.

In this sample, this clone turned up a few times. The rearrangement uses TRBV5-1 and TRBJ1-4; the match to TRBD1 covers 7 bases. Per germline, CDR1 SGHRS and CDR2 YFSETQ. The CDR3 totals 17 residues. The ends lost 2 bases at V and 0 bases at J; junction bases unmatched: 7. CDR3 in DNA: TGCGCCAGCAGCTTTGACAGGGAGATCGCAACTAATGAAAAACTGTTTTTT. Translating gives CASSFDREIATNEKLFF. The full variable domain, in which reference TRBV5-1 and TRBJ1-4 provide the parts outside the CDR3, is KAGVTQTPRYLIKTRGQQVTLSCSPISGHRSVSWYQQTPGQGLQFLFEYFSETQRNKGNFPGRFSGRQFSNSRSEMNVSTLELGDSALYLCASSFDREIATNEKLFFGSGTQLSVL.